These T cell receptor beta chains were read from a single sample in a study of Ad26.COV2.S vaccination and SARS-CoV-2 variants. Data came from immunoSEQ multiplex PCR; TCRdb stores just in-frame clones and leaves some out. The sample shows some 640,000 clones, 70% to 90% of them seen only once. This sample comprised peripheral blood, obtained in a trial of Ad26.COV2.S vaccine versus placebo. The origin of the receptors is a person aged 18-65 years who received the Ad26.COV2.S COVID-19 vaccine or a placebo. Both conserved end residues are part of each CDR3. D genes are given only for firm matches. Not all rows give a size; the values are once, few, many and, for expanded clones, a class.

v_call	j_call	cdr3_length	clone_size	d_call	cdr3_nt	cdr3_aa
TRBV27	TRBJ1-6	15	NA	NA	TGTGCCAGCAGTTTAACGGGTTTATATAATTCACCCCTCCACTTT	CASSLTGLYNSPLHF
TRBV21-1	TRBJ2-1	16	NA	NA	TGTGCCAGCAGGCTAACCGGGACAGGGCGGCACAATGAGCAGTTCTTC	CASRLTGTGRHNEQFF
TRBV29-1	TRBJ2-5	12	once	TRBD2	TGCAACCCGCCGGGACTACAAGAGACCCAGTACTTC	CNPPGLQETQYF
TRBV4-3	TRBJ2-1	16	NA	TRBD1	TGCGCCAGCAGCTCTCCACAGGGGGCAATTTACAATGAGCAGTTCTTC	CASSSPQGAIYNEQFF
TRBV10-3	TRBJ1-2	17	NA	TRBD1	TGTGCCATCAGCTCGGACAGGACCTCTTTACATAACTATGGCTACACCTTC	CAISSDRTSLHNYGYTF
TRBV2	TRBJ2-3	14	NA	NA	TGTGCCAGCAAGCAAGGGTCTAGCACAGATACGCAGTATTTT	CASKQGSSTDTQYF
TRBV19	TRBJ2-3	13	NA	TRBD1	TGTGCCAGTCGGGACAGGGGCACAGATACGCAGTATTTT	CASRDRGTDTQYF
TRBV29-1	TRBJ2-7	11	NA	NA	TGCAGCGTTCGTTTGGTGGGCGAGCAGTACTTC	CSVRLVGEQYF
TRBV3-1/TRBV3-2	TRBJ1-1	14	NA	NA	TGTGCCAGCCGCGTCAGACCTACCTACTTTGAAGCTTTCTTT	CASRVRPTYFEAFF
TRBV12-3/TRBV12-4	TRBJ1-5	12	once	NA	TGTGCCAGCAGCCCGACCCCGGGGACCATGCATTTT	CASSPTPGTMHF
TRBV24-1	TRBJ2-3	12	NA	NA	TGTGCCACCAGTGATACGGTAGATACGCAGTATTTT	CATSDTVDTQYF
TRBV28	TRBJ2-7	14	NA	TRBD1	TGTGCCAGCAGTTCTGGACAGGCCCGCCACGAGCAGTACTTC	CASSSGQARHEQYF
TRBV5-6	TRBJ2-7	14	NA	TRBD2	TGTGCCAGCAGTTATAGCGGGATTTCCTACGAGCAGTACTTC	CASSYSGISYEQYF
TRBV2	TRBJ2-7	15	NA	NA	TGTGCCAGCAACTACAGGGGAGGGAGCTCCTACGAGCAGTACTTC	CASNYRGGSSYEQYF
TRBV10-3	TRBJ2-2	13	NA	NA	TGTGCCATCAGTGTCCTTTCCACCGGGGAGCTGTTTTTT	CAISVLSTGELFF
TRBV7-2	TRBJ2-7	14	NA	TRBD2	TGTGCCAGTTCCGGGACTAGCGCGACCTACGAGCAGTACTTC	CASSGTSATYEQYF
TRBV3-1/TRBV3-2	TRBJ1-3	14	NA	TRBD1	TGTGCCAGCAGCCCCCGGGACAGTGGAAACACCATATATTTT	CASSPRDSGNTIYF
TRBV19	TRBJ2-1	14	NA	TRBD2	TGTGCCAGCCGACTAGCGGGGGTTAAGAATGAGCAGTTCTTC	CASRLAGVKNEQFF
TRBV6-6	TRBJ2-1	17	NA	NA	TGTGCCAGCAGTCCACAAGGAGCGGTCGGCTCCTACAATGAGCAGTTCTTC	CASSPQGAVGSYNEQFF
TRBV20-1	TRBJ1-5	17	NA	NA	TGCAGTGCTAGTTCGGGAGGAGGGGCCTATAGCAATCAGCCCCAGCATTTT	CSASSGGGAYSNQPQHF
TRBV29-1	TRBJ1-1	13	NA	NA	TGCAGCGTTGAATACGGAGGGAACACTGAAGCTTTCTTT	CSVEYGGNTEAFF
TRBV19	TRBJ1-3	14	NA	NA	TGTGCCAGTAGTGCGGGACACATTGGAAACACCATATATTTT	CASSAGHIGNTIYF
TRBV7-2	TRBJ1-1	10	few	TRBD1	TGTGCCAGCAGCCAGGGGGTTGCTTTCTTT	CASSQGVAFF
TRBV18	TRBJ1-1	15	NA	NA	TGTGCCAGCTCACCCCGAGGGGGGTCGGAGACTGAAGCTTTCTTT	CASSPRGGSETEAFF
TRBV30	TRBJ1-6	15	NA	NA	TGTGCCTGGAGTGTAGAGGGGACCCTAAGGGTACCCCTCCACTTT	CAWSVEGTLRVPLHF
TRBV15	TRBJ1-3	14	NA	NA	TGTGCCACCACCTACAGGGACTCTGGAAACACCATATATTTT	CATTYRDSGNTIYF
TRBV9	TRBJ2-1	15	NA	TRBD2	TGTGCCAGCAGCGTTACTAGCGGGAGGAGCAATGAGCAGTTCTTC	CASSVTSGRSNEQFF
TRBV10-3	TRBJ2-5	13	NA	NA	TGTGCCACTCGTAGACAGGAACAAGAGACCCAGTACTTC	CATRRQEQETQYF
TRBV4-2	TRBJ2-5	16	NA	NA	TGTGCCAGCAGCCACCGCCCTGCAGGCCGGGAAGAGACCCAGTACTTC	CASSHRPAGREETQYF
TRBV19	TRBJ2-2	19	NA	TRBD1	TGTGCCAGTAGTATACACCGCTGGGGGACAGGGTTGAACACCGGGGAGCTGTTTTTT	CASSIHRWGTGLNTGELFF
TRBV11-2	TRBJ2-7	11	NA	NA	TGTGCCAGCAGCTGGACTGAGGAGCAGTACTTC	CASSWTEEQYF
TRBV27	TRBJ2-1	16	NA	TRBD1	TGTGCCAGCAGTTTGGGACAGCCGGCTGGTTACAATGAGCAGTTCTTC	CASSLGQPAGYNEQFF
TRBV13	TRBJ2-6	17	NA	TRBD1	TGTGCCAGCAGCTACATTGGGACAGGGAGTGGGGCCAACGTCCTGACTTTC	CASSYIGTGSGANVLTF
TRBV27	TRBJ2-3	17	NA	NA	TGTGCCACCCAACCTCCGGGACGCCCAAAGGGGACAGATACGCAGTATTTT	CATQPPGRPKGTDTQYF
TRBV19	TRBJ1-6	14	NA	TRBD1	TGTGCCAGTAGCGGACAGGCGGGTGATTCACCCCTCCACTTT	CASSGQAGDSPLHF
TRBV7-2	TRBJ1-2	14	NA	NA	TGTGCCAGCAGCTTAGCCCCCGGAGACTATGGCTACACCTTC	CASSLAPGDYGYTF
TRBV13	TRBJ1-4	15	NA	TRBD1	TGTGCCAGCAGCTGGCAGGGGGCGCTGAATGAAAAACTGTTTTTT	CASSWQGALNEKLFF
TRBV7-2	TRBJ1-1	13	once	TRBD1	TGTGCCAGCAGCCCCGGACAGGGCACTGAAGCTTTCTTT	CASSPGQGTEAFF
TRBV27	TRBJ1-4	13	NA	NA	TGTGCCAGCATGGCAGCCCTTAATGAAAAACTGTTTTTT	CASMAALNEKLFF
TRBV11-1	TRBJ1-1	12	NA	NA	TGTGCCAGCAGCCCTAGGGGGGCTGAAGCTTTCTTT	CASSPRGAEAFF
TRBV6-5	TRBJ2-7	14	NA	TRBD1	TGTGCCAGCAGTTACGGGACAGGGGTCTACGAGCAGTACTTC	CASSYGTGVYEQYF
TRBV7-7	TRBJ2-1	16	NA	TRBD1	TGTGCCAGCAGCCCGCTCACAGGGGGCGCCTACAATGAGCAGTTCTTC	CASSPLTGGAYNEQFF
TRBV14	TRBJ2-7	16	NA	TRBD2	TGTGCCAGCAGCTCCCGACTAGCGGGGGGCCCCTACGAGCAGTACTTC	CASSSRLAGGPYEQYF
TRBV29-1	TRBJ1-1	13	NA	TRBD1	TGCAGCGATGTACAGGGGGCGGGCACTGAAGCTTTCTTT	CSDVQGAGTEAFF
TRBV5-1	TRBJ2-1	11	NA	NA	TGCGCCAGCAGCTTGGTTGGCGAGCAGTTCTTC	CASSLVGEQFF
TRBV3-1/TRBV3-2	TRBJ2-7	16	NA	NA	TGTGCCAGCAGCCAAGGGGGAGGAACTAGCTCCTACGAGCAGTACTTC	CASSQGGGTSSYEQYF